This T cell receptor beta chain derives from a study of blood T cell repertoires in COVID-19. Germline V CDR1 and CDR2: SGHKS, YYEKEE (reference sequence). The germline V and J ends were trimmed by 0 bases and 4 bases, with 14 bases remaining between them. The CDR3 sequence is 16 residues long. Sequencing used immunoSEQ multiplex PCR; TCRdb keeps in-frame clones, though not all of them. Among approximately 500,000 clones listed, approximately 85% were seen once. The source material was peripheral blood. The chain uses TRBV5-5 and TRBJ2-1; a weak D match, TRBD1 (5 bases). The source of this sequence is a human donor in a cohort sampled during active COVID-19. The CDR3 reads CASSLVQQEFYNEQFF. As DNA, the CDR3 is TGTGCCAGCAGCTTGGTCCAACAGGAATTTTACAATGAGCAGTTCTTC.